This T cell receptor beta chain is drawn from a study of human T cells and chemical hapten exposure. This CDR3 region has 14 residues. The germline V gene has CDR1 SGHRS and CDR2 YFSETQ. Trimming took 8 bases from V and 0 from J, leaving 15 bases between them. One entry per CDR3 protein results from TCRdb running MiXCR on the RACE reads. The sample contains nearly 110,000 distinct CDR3 sequences, 12% of which appear only once. Time point reported: pre-sensitization, week 0. As for treatment: therapeutic diphenylcyclopropenone sensitization with weekly scalp DPC. Suited to DPC and affected by alopecia, the donors ranged from 18 to 70 years old.

Source: whole blood, taken in connection with sensitization to the hapten diphenylcyclopropenone (DPC). This sequence originates from a woman aged 45-65 years with alopecia areata. Some clones in this sample may be carry-over from other donors' samples. The chain recombines TRBV5-1 with TRBJ2-7; no definite D call. CDR3 coding DNA: TGCGCCAGTTCTCCGGACCCCAACTCCTACGAGCAGTACTTC. Amino acid sequence: CASSPDPNSYEQYF.